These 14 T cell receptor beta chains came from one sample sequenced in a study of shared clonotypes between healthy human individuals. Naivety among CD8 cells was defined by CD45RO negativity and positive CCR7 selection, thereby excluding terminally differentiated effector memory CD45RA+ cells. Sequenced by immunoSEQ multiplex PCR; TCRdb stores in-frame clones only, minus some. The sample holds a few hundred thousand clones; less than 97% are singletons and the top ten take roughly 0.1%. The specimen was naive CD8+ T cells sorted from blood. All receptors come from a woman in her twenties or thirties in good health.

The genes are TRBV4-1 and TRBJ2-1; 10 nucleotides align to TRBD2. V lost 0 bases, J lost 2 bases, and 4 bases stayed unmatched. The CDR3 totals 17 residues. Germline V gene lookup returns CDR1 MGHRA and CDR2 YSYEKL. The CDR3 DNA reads TGCGCCAGCAGCCAAGACTATAGCGGGAGGCCCTACAATGAGCAGTTCTTC. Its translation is CASSQDYSGRPYNEQFF.

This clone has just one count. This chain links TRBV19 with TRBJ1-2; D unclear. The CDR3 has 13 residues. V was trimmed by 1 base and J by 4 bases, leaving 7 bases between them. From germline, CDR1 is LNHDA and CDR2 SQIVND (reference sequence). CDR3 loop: CASSIALSYGYTF. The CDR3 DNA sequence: TGTGCCAGTAGTATAGCTCTAAGCTATGGCTACACCTTC. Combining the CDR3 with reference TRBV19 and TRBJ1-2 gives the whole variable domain DGGITQSPKYLFRKEGQNVTLSCEQNLNHDAMYWYRQDPGQGLRLIYYSQIVNDFQKGDIAEGYSVSREKKESFPLTVTSAQKNPTAFYLCASSIALSYGYTFGSGTRLTVV.

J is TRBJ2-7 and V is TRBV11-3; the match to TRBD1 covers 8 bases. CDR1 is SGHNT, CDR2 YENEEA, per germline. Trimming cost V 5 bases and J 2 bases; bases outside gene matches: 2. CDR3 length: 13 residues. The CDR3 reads CASSPTGAYEQYF. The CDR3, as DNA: TGTGCCAGCAGCCCGACAGGGGCCTACGAGCAGTACTTC. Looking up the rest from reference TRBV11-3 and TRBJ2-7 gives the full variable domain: EAGVVQSPRYKIIEKKQPVAFWCNPISGHNTLYWYLQNLGQGPELLIRYENEEAVDDSQLPKDRFSAERLKGVDSTLKIQPAELGDSAVYLCASSPTGAYEQYFGPGTRLTVT.

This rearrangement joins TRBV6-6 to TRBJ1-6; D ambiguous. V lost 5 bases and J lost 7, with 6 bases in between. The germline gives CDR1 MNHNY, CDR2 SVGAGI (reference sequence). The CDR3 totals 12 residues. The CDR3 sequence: CASSTHNSPLHF. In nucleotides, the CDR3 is TGTGCCAGCAGTACTCACAATTCACCCCTCCACTTT.

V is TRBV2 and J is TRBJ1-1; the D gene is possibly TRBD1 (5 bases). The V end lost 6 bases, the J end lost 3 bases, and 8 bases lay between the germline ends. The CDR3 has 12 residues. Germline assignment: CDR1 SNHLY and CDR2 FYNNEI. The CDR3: CASRGRDTEAFF. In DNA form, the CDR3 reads TGTGCCAGCAGGGGGCGCGACACTGAAGCTTTCTTT.

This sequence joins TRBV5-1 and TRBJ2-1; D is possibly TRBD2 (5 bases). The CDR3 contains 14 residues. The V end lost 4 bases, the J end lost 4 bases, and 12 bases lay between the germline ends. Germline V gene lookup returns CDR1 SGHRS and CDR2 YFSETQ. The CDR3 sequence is CASSQAGEYNEQFF. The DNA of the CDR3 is TGCGCCAGCAGCCAGGCCGGGGAATACAATGAGCAGTTCTTC.

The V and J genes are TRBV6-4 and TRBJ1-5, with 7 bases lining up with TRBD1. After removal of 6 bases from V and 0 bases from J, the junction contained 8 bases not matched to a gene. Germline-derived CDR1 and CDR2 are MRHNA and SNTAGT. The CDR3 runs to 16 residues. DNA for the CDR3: TGTGCCAGCAGCCTTAGACAGGGTCTTAGCAATCAGCCCCAGCATTTT. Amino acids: CASSLRQGLSNQPQHF.

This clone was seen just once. The CDR3 DNA reads TGTGCCAGCAGTTTCCGTACTAGCGGGGAGCAGTACTTC. Protein product: CASSFRTSGEQYF. V gene TRBV28 combines with J gene TRBJ2-7, with TRBD2 identical over 9 bases. CDR1 and CDR2 from the germline V gene are MDHEN and SYDVKM. The CDR3 runs to 13 residues. V was clipped by 3 bases and J by 7 bases; unmatched bases: 4.

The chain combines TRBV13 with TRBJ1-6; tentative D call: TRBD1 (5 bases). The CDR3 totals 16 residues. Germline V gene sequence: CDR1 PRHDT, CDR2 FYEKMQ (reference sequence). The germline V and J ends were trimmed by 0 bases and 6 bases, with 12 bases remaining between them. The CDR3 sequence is CASSLGEGILNSPLHF. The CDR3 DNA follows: TGTGCCAGCAGCTTAGGAGAGGGGATCCTTAATTCACCCCTCCACTTT. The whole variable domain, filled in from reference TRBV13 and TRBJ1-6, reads AAGVIQSPRHLIKEKRETATLKCYPIPRHDTVYWYQQGPGQDPQFLISFYEKMQSDKGSIPDRFSAQQFSDYHSELNMSSLELGDSALYFCASSLGEGILNSPLHFGNGTRLTVT.

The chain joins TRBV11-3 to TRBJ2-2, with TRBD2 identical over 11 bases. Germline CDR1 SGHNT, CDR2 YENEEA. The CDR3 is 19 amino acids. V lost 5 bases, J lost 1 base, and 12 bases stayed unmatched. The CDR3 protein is CASSPGVAGGPGNTGELFF. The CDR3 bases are TGTGCCAGCAGCCCCGGGGTAGCGGGAGGGCCTGGGAACACCGGGGAGCTGTTTTTT.

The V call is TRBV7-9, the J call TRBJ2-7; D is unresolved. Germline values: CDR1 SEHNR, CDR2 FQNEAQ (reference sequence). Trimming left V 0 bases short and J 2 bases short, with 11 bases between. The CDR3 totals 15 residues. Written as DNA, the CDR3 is TGTGCCAGCAGCTTAGCTGAGACGGATCCCTACGAGCAGTACTTC. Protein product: CASSLAETDPYEQYF.

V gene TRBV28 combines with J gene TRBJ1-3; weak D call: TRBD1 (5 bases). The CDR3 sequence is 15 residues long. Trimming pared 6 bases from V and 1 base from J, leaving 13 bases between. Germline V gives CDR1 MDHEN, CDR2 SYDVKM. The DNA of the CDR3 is TGTGCCAGCAGCCTAACGACAGTTTCTGGAAACACCATATATTTT. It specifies CASSLTTVSGNTIYF.

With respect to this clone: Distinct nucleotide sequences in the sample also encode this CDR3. The CDR3 protein is CASSLDRYEQYF. The CDR3 region has the DNA TGTGCCAGCAGCTTGGACAGGTACGAGCAGTACTTC. V gene TRBV11-2 combines with J gene TRBJ2-5, with 7 bases aligning to TRBD1. Matching the DNA end better, TRBJ2-7 makes the J call doubtful. CDR1 and CDR2 (germline): SGHAT, FQNNGV. There are 12 residues in the CDR3.

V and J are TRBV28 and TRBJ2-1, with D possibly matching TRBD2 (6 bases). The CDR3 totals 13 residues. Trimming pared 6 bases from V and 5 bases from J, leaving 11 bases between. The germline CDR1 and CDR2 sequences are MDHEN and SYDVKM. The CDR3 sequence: CASREGRDNEQFF. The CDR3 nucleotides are TGTGCCAGCAGGGAGGGCCGGGACAATGAGCAGTTCTTC.